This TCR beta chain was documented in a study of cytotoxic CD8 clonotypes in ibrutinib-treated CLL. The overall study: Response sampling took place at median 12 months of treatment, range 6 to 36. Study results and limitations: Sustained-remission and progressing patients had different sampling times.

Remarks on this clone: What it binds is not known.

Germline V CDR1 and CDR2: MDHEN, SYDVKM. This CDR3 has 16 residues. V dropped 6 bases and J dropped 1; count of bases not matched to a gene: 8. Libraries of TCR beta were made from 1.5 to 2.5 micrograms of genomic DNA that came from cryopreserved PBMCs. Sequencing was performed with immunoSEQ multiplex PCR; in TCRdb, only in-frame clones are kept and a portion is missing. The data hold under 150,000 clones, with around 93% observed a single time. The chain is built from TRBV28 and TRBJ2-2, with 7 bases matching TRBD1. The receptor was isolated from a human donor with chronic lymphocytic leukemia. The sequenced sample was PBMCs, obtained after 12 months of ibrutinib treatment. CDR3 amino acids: CASSHGDSLNTGELFF. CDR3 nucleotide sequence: TGTGCCAGCAGCCACGGGGACAGCTTGAACACCGGGGAGCTGTTTTTT. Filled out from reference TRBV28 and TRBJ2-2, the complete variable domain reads DVKVTQSSRYLVKRTGEKVFLECVQDMDHENMFWYRQDPGLGLRLIYFSYDVKMKEKGDIPEGYSVSREKKERFSLILESASTNQTSMYLCASSHGDSLNTGELFFGEGSRLTVL.